Listed below are T cell receptor beta chains from one sample, sequenced in a study of blood T cell repertoires in COVID-19. Libraries were prepared by immunoSEQ multiplex PCR; TCRdb keeps only in-frame clonotypes and omits some of them. The sample shows fewer than 250,000 clones, about four fifths of them seen only once. The specimen sequenced was peripheral blood. The receptors come from a woman aged 40 to 55 with active or convalescent COVID-19. CDR3s include the opening cysteine and the closing phenylalanine or tryptophan. Each record gives: CDR3 protein, CDR3 DNA, J gene, D gene, clone size, V gene. The D gene is left open where the match is weak. Some rows have no size entry. The others give once, few or many, or a class for an expanded clone.

CDR3 protein: CASSLGGVDGYTF
CDR3 DNA: TGTGCCAGCAGTTTAGGGGGCGTGGATGGCTACACCTTC
J gene: TRBJ1-2
D gene: -
clone size: few
V gene: TRBV12-3/TRBV12-4

CDR3 protein: CASSSGLGTRRRNEKLFF
CDR3 DNA: TGTGCCAGCAGCTCCGGGCTAGGGACTCGACGGAGAAATGAAAAACTGTTTTTT
J gene: TRBJ1-4
D gene: -
clone size: once
V gene: TRBV7-3

CDR3 protein: CASSFFTGAGNTIYF
CDR3 DNA: TGTGCCAGCAGTTTTTTTACCGGTGCTGGAAACACCATATATTTT
J gene: TRBJ1-3
D gene: -
clone size: -
V gene: TRBV28

CDR3 protein: CASSEARLAGAWDTQYF
CDR3 DNA: TGTGCCAGCAGTGAAGCTCGCCTAGCGGGGGCGTGGGATACGCAGTATTTT
J gene: TRBJ2-3
D gene: TRBD2
clone size: -
V gene: TRBV2

CDR3 protein: CASSLDQGAGGYTF
CDR3 DNA: TGCGCCAGCAGCTTGGATCAGGGGGCAGGGGGCTACACCTTC
J gene: TRBJ1-2
D gene: TRBD1
clone size: -
V gene: TRBV5-1

CDR3 protein: CASSQERTGTSERETQYF
CDR3 DNA: TGTGCCAGCAGCCAAGAGCGAACCGGGACTAGCGAACGAGAGACCCAGTACTTC
J gene: TRBJ2-5
D gene: TRBD2
clone size: -
V gene: TRBV4-2

CDR3 protein: CASSLGQGSYNEQFF
CDR3 DNA: TGTGCCAGCTCACTTGGACAGGGGTCCTACAATGAGCAGTTCTTC
J gene: TRBJ2-1
D gene: TRBD1
clone size: -
V gene: TRBV18

CDR3 protein: CASSEQIGFGNTIYF
CDR3 DNA: TGTGCCAGCAGCGAACAGATCGGCTTCGGAAACACCATATATTTT
J gene: TRBJ1-3
D gene: -
clone size: -
V gene: TRBV7-3

CDR3 protein: CASSRSGENTGELFF
CDR3 DNA: TGCGCCAGCAGCCGCAGCGGGGAGAACACCGGGGAGCTGTTTTTT
J gene: TRBJ2-2
D gene: TRBD2
clone size: -
V gene: TRBV5-1

CDR3 protein: CASSEIRQGMNTEAFF
CDR3 DNA: TGTGCCAGCAGTGAAATTCGGCAGGGGATGAACACTGAAGCTTTCTTT
J gene: TRBJ1-1
D gene: -
clone size: -
V gene: TRBV6-1

CDR3 protein: CASSQAGGATPLHF
CDR3 DNA: TGCGCCAGCAGCCAAGCAGGGGGCGCGACACCCCTCCACTTT
J gene: TRBJ1-6
D gene: TRBD1
clone size: -
V gene: TRBV4-3

CDR3 protein: CASSWTGPPYNEQFF
CDR3 DNA: TGTGCCAGCAGCTGGACTGGCCCTCCATACAATGAGCAGTTCTTC
J gene: TRBJ2-1
D gene: -
clone size: -
V gene: TRBV2

CDR3 protein: CASSRGGTSGRIGEQYF
CDR3 DNA: TGTGCCAGCTCTCGAGGCGGGACTAGCGGGAGGATCGGGGAGCAGTACTTC
J gene: TRBJ2-7
D gene: TRBD2
clone size: -
V gene: TRBV3-1/TRBV3-2

CDR3 protein: CAISFGPAGNTIYF
CDR3 DNA: TGTGCCATCAGCTTCGGTCCCGCTGGAAACACCATATATTTT
J gene: TRBJ1-3
D gene: -
clone size: -
V gene: TRBV10-3

CDR3 protein: CASSLASTVSGNTIYF
CDR3 DNA: TGCGCCAGCAGCTTGGCCTCGACAGTCTCTGGAAACACCATATATTTT
J gene: TRBJ1-3
D gene: -
clone size: once
V gene: TRBV5-1

CDR3 protein: CASSSGSGKGWYQPQHF
CDR3 DNA: TGTGCCAGCAGTAGTGGTTCAGGAAAAGGATGGTATCAGCCCCAGCATTTT
J gene: TRBJ1-5
D gene: -
clone size: -
V gene: TRBV6-9

CDR3 protein: CASRVDREVAIVGPLHF
CDR3 DNA: TGTGCCAGCAGGGTCGACAGGGAGGTGGCAATTGTTGGTCCCCTCCACTTT
J gene: TRBJ1-6
D gene: TRBD1
clone size: -
V gene: TRBV2

CDR3 protein: CASSVGSSNEQFF
CDR3 DNA: TGTGCCAGCAGCGTTGGGAGCTCCAATGAGCAGTTCTTC
J gene: TRBJ2-1
D gene: -
clone size: few
V gene: TRBV9

CDR3 protein: CASMTGQYEQYF
CDR3 DNA: TGTGCCAGCATGACAGGGCAGTACGAGCAGTACTTC
J gene: TRBJ2-7
D gene: TRBD1
clone size: -
V gene: TRBV27

CDR3 protein: CATGLAGAGEQYF
CDR3 DNA: TGTGCCACCGGACTAGCGGGGGCGGGCGAGCAGTACTTC
J gene: TRBJ2-7
D gene: TRBD2
clone size: few
V gene: TRBV10-3

CDR3 protein: CASSQGLGRTGELFF
CDR3 DNA: TGTGCCAGCAGCCAAGGACTAGGTCGGACCGGGGAGCTGTTTTTT
J gene: TRBJ2-2
D gene: -
clone size: -
V gene: TRBV3-1/TRBV3-2

CDR3 protein: CASSLGGLGEKLFF
CDR3 DNA: TGCGCCAGCAGCTTGGGAGGGTTGGGAGAAAAACTGTTTTTT
J gene: TRBJ1-4
D gene: -
clone size: -
V gene: TRBV5-1

CDR3 protein: CASSELDRGNTEAFF
CDR3 DNA: TGTGCCAGCAGTGAACTCGACAGGGGAAACACTGAAGCTTTCTTT
J gene: TRBJ1-1
D gene: TRBD1
clone size: -
V gene: TRBV6-1

CDR3 protein: CASSLVQANTEAFF
CDR3 DNA: TGTGCCAGCAGTTTAGTCCAGGCGAACACTGAAGCTTTCTTT
J gene: TRBJ1-1
D gene: -
clone size: few
V gene: TRBV28

CDR3 protein: CASTRGAGLNTEAFF
CDR3 DNA: TGTGCCAGTACCCGGGGGGCCGGTTTGAACACTGAAGCTTTCTTT
J gene: TRBJ1-1
D gene: -
clone size: few
V gene: TRBV19

CDR3 protein: CASSHGTSGRSPYNEQFF
CDR3 DNA: TGTGCCAGCAGCCACGGGACTAGCGGGAGGTCCCCCTACAATGAGCAGTTCTTC
J gene: TRBJ2-1
D gene: TRBD2
clone size: -
V gene: TRBV7-3

CDR3 protein: CASSQVSYEQYF
CDR3 DNA: TGTGCCAGCAGCCAAGTCAGCTACGAGCAGTACTTC
J gene: TRBJ2-7
D gene: -
clone size: -
V gene: TRBV14

CDR3 protein: CASRGGNSPLHF
CDR3 DNA: TGTGCCAGCAGGGGGGGGAATTCACCCCTCCACTTT
J gene: TRBJ1-6
D gene: -
clone size: -
V gene: TRBV27

CDR3 protein: CTSSQEGRNNEQFF
CDR3 DNA: TGCACCAGCAGCCAAGAGGGGCGAAACAATGAGCAGTTCTTC
J gene: TRBJ2-1
D gene: -
clone size: -
V gene: TRBV1

CDR3 protein: CASSYSETGLYEQYF
CDR3 DNA: TGTGCCAGCAGTTACTCTGAGACAGGGCTCTACGAGCAGTACTTC
J gene: TRBJ2-7
D gene: TRBD1
clone size: once
V gene: TRBV6-5

CDR3 protein: CASSRGPNTEAFF
CDR3 DNA: TGTGCCAGTAGTAGGGGGCCGAACACTGAAGCTTTCTTT
J gene: TRBJ1-1
D gene: -
clone size: -
V gene: TRBV19

CDR3 protein: CASSPDYANYGYTF
CDR3 DNA: TGTGCCAGCAGTCCAGACTATGCTAACTATGGCTACACCTTC
J gene: TRBJ1-2
D gene: -
clone size: many
V gene: TRBV6-5

CDR3 protein: CASSKNPGQYLNTEAFF
CDR3 DNA: TGCGCCAGCAGTAAGAACCCGGGACAGTACCTGAACACTGAAGCTTTCTTT
J gene: TRBJ1-1
D gene: TRBD1
clone size: -
V gene: TRBV10-1

CDR3 protein: CASSVASGRSSYNEQFF
CDR3 DNA: TGTGCCAGCAGCGTAGCTAGCGGACGCAGCTCCTACAATGAGCAGTTCTTC
J gene: TRBJ2-1
D gene: TRBD2
clone size: many
V gene: TRBV9

CDR3 protein: CASSYTIGQPLDYEQYF
CDR3 DNA: TGTGCCAGCAGTTATACGATTGGACAGCCCCTAGACTACGAGCAGTACTTC
J gene: TRBJ2-7
D gene: -
clone size: -
V gene: TRBV6-2/TRBV6-3

CDR3 protein: CAISADRGDEQYF
CDR3 DNA: TGTGCCATCAGTGCGGACAGGGGCGACGAGCAGTACTTC
J gene: TRBJ2-7
D gene: TRBD1
clone size: -
V gene: TRBV10-3

CDR3 protein: CASSLDRGGGTDTQYF
CDR3 DNA: TGTGCCAGCAGCTTAGATCGGGGCGGGGGTACAGATACGCAGTATTTT
J gene: TRBJ2-3
D gene: TRBD2
clone size: -
V gene: TRBV7-2

CDR3 protein: CASSPQGFSYNEQFF
CDR3 DNA: TGTGCCAGCAGCCCACAGGGGTTCTCCTACAATGAGCAGTTCTTC
J gene: TRBJ2-1
D gene: TRBD1
clone size: -
V gene: TRBV3-1/TRBV3-2

CDR3 protein: CASSWSGGGTDTQYF
CDR3 DNA: TGTGCCAGCAGCTGGAGCGGGGGGGGCACAGATACGCAGTATTTT
J gene: TRBJ2-3
D gene: TRBD2
clone size: -
V gene: TRBV7-2

CDR3 protein: CASSNRRGRIANTGELFF
CDR3 DNA: TGTGCCAGCAGTAATCGTCGGGGGAGGATCGCGAACACCGGGGAGCTGTTTTTT
J gene: TRBJ2-2
D gene: -
clone size: -
V gene: TRBV25-1

CDR3 protein: CASSYHSGANVLTF
CDR3 DNA: TGTGCCAGCAGCTATCACTCTGGGGCCAACGTCCTGACTTTC
J gene: TRBJ2-6
D gene: -
clone size: -
V gene: TRBV11-3

CDR3 protein: CATSRDYGNTGELFF
CDR3 DNA: TGTGCCACCAGCAGAGATTACGGGAACACCGGGGAGCTGTTTTTT
J gene: TRBJ2-2
D gene: -
clone size: -
V gene: TRBV15

CDR3 protein: CSGEKANTEAFF
CDR3 DNA: TGCAGCGGGGAGAAGGCGAACACTGAAGCTTTCTTT
J gene: TRBJ1-1
D gene: -
clone size: -
V gene: TRBV29-1

CDR3 protein: CASSPRVGEAFF
CDR3 DNA: TGTGCCAGCAGCCCACGGGTTGGTGAAGCTTTCTTT
J gene: TRBJ1-1
D gene: -
clone size: -
V gene: TRBV11-1

CDR3 protein: CASSWGRNQETQYF
CDR3 DNA: TGTGCCAGCAGTTGGGGGCGAAACCAAGAGACCCAGTACTTC
J gene: TRBJ2-5
D gene: -
clone size: -
V gene: TRBV11-2

CDR3 protein: CASSPLGSSGGSNEQFF
CDR3 DNA: TGTGCCAGCAGCCCTTTGGGGTCGAGCGGGGGATCGAATGAGCAGTTCTTC
J gene: TRBJ2-1
D gene: TRBD2
clone size: -
V gene: TRBV3-1/TRBV3-2

CDR3 protein: CASQRATGELGSPLHF
CDR3 DNA: TGTGCCAGTCAGCGTGCGACAGGGGAACTGGGTTCACCCCTCCACTTT
J gene: TRBJ1-6
D gene: TRBD1
clone size: -
V gene: TRBV11-3

CDR3 protein: CASSLTVSETQYF
CDR3 DNA: TGTGCCAGCAGCTTAACCGTCTCGGAGACCCAGTACTTC
J gene: TRBJ2-5
D gene: -
clone size: -
V gene: TRBV7-3

CDR3 protein: CAREDTQKTAANYGYTF
CDR3 DNA: TGCGCCAGGGAGGATACCCAGAAGACCGCGGCTAACTATGGCTACACCTTC
J gene: TRBJ1-2
D gene: -
clone size: -
V gene: TRBV10-1

CDR3 protein: CASRRDWEETQYF
CDR3 DNA: TGTGCCAGCAGGCGAGACTGGGAAGAGACCCAGTACTTC
J gene: TRBJ2-5
D gene: -
clone size: -
V gene: TRBV6-5

CDR3 protein: CASSLPGLGYTF
CDR3 DNA: TGTGCCAGCAGTTTACCGGGGTTGGGCTACACCTTC
J gene: TRBJ1-2
D gene: -
clone size: -
V gene: TRBV28

CDR3 protein: CASSEVQGTGEKLFF
CDR3 DNA: TGTGCCAGCAGTGAAGTACAGGGGACGGGCGAAAAACTGTTTTTT
J gene: TRBJ1-4
D gene: TRBD1
clone size: -
V gene: TRBV28